The 20 T cell receptor beta chains below all came from one sample that was sequenced in a study of blood T cell repertoires in COVID-19. The table came from immunoSEQ multiplex PCR; TCRdb's copy has only in-frame clones and leaves some out. Here the sample spans about 310,000 clones, roughly 89% being singletons. Material for sequencing was PBMCs or T cells enriched from blood (not recorded which). These TCRs come from a woman under 30 who had recovered from COVID-19.

V and J are TRBV5-1 and TRBJ1-1, with D tentatively TRBD1 (6 bases). Germline assignment: CDR1 SGHRS and CDR2 YFSETQ. The V end lost 7 bases, the J end lost 1 base, and 14 bases lay between the germline ends. The CDR3 has 14 residues. The CDR3 protein is CASSQGIANTEAFF. CDR3 nucleotides: TGCGCCAGCTCCCAGGGGATTGCGAACACTGAAGCTTTCTTT.

The chain uses TRBV6-2 or TRBV6-3 and TRBJ2-5, with TRBD2 matching over 14 bases. The CDR3 covers 18 residues. CDR1 and CDR2 from the germline V gene are MNHEY and SVGEGT. The trim removed 5 bases at V and 1 base at J, leaving 9 bases unmatched. CDR3 nucleotides: TGTGCCAGCAGTGGATTGGGACTAGCGGGGGCCGTCCAAGAGACCCAGTACTTC. This encodes CASSGLGLAGAVQETQYF.

This clone showed up just once. The CDR3 protein is CASSPYRVHPLLRIAGGYNEQFF. CDR3 DNA sequence: TGTGCCAGCAGCCCATACAGGGTTCACCCCCTCTTGCGAATAGCGGGAGGTTACAATGAGCAGTTCTTC. The chain recombines TRBV7-8 with TRBJ2-1, with 10 nucleotides matching TRBD2. This CDR3 region has 23 residues. Germline values: CDR1 SGHVS, CDR2 FQNEAQ. J lost 4 bases, V lost 5 bases, and 29 bases had no gene match.

V gene TRBV23-1 combines with J gene TRBJ1-5; 9 nucleotides agree with TRBD1. TRBV23-1 belongs to the ORF category, with a function that is uncertain. With V trimmed by 1 base and J by 3 bases, 7 bases remained unmatched. The CDR3 covers 17 residues. CDR3 sequence reads: CASSQFLRTGDNQPQHF. In nucleotides, the CDR3 is TGCGCCAGCAGTCAATTTCTGCGGACAGGGGACAATCAGCCCCAGCATTTT.

The V and J genes are TRBV2 and TRBJ2-1; 13 bases are a match to TRBD2. V dropped 3 bases and J dropped 4; count of bases not matched to a gene: 3. This CDR3 contains 16 residues. CDR1 is SNHLY and CDR2 is FYNNEI in the germline V gene. The CDR3 DNA sequence: TGTGCCAGCAGTGAGAGGGGACTAGCGGGGTACAATGAGCAGTTCTTC. Amino acid sequence: CASSERGLAGYNEQFF.

The chain couples TRBV7-3 to TRBJ1-1; D not resolved. CDR3 length equals 13 residues. Germline-derived CDR1 and CDR2 are SGHTA and FQGTGA. V lost 2 bases, J lost 0 bases, and 4 bases lay in between. For the CDR3, the DNA is TGTGCCAGCAGCTTATCATTGAACACTGAAGCTTTCTTT. It specifies CASSLSLNTEAFF.

This clone has just a few counts. The genes are TRBV27 and TRBJ2-2; 10 bases align to TRBD2. The germline V gene encodes CDR1 MNHEY and CDR2 SMNVEV (reference sequence). Unmatched junction bases numbered 3, after V lost 4 bases and J lost 4 bases. The CDR3 spans 15 residues. The CDR3 nucleotides read TGTGCCAGCAGTTATCAGCGGGAGGGCACCGGGGAGCTGTTTTTT. Translating it yields CASSYQREGTGELFF.

The chain combines TRBV2 with TRBJ2-3; weak D call: TRBD2 (5 bases). Germline values: CDR1 SNHLY, CDR2 FYNNEI. CDR3 length equals 11 residues. V was trimmed by 3 bases and J by 8 bases, leaving 6 bases between them. The CDR3 DNA is TGTGCCAGCAGTGAGGCGGGTACGCAGTATTTT. Its translation is CASSEAGTQYF.

This clone was seen a single time. The rearrangement uses TRBV7-9 and TRBJ2-6; D is uncertain. The CDR3 runs 15 residues. V lost 0 bases to trimming and J lost 1 base, with 4 bases between them. The V gene's germline CDR1 is SEHNR and CDR2 FQNEAQ (reference sequence). CDR3 sequence: CASSLAASGANVLTF. The CDR3 region has the DNA TGTGCCAGCAGCTTAGCTGCGTCTGGGGCCAACGTCCTGACTTTC. Using reference TRBV7-9 and TRBJ2-6 for the parts outside the CDR3, the full variable domain is DTGVSQNPRHKITKRGQNVTFRCDPISEHNRLYWYRQTLGQGPEFLTYFQNEAQLEKSRLLSDRFSAERPKGSFSTLEIQRTEQGDSAMYLCASSLAASGANVLTFGAGSRLTVL.

The chain employs TRBV5-1 and TRBJ2-7; 14 bases line up with TRBD2. The germline gives CDR1 SGHRS, CDR2 YFSETQ. CDR3 size: 15 residues. The ends lost 2 bases at V and 5 bases at J; junction bases unmatched: 3. The CDR3 DNA follows: TGCGCCAGCAGCTTAACGGGACTAGCGGGAGACGAGCAGTACTTC. Residues: CASSLTGLAGDEQYF.

The V gene is TRBV6-2 or TRBV6-3, the J gene TRBJ1-1; D is uncertain. Germline CDR1 MNHEY, CDR2 SVGEGT. The CDR3 runs 14 residues. V lost 0 bases and J 1 base, leaving 6 bases between the germline ends. The CDR3 is CASSYSRANTEAFF. The DNA for the CDR3 is TGTGCCAGCAGTTACTCGAGGGCGAACACTGAAGCTTTCTTT.

This rearrangement joins TRBV5-1 to TRBJ2-3, with 12 bases aligning to TRBD2. The CDR3 loop spans 16 amino acids. With V trimmed by 2 bases and J by 4 bases, 5 bases remained unmatched. Looked up from germline, CDR1 is SGHRS and CDR2 is YFSETQ. The chain's CDR3 is CASSLGLAGRADTQYF. The CDR3 bases are TGCGCCAGCAGCTTAGGACTAGCGGGAAGGGCAGATACGCAGTATTTT.

The rearrangement uses TRBV6-5 and TRBJ2-5, with 8 bases matching TRBD2. V gave up 5 bases and J gave up 1 base; unmatched junction bases: 3. This CDR3 region has 14 residues. Germline CDR1 reads MNHEY; CDR2 reads SVGAGI. CDR3 sequence reads: CASSLLAAQETQYF. DNA of the CDR3: TGTGCCAGCAGTCTACTAGCGGCCCAAGAGACCCAGTACTTC.

The CDR3 sequence: CASSLLGTSGSNEQFF. As DNA, the CDR3 is TGTGCCAGCAGCCTTTTGGGGACTAGCGGGAGTAATGAGCAGTTCTTC. The gene calls are TRBV27 and TRBJ2-1; 14 nucleotides match TRBD2. With 6 bases clipped from V and 7 bases from J, the junction kept 8 bases outside the gene matches. From germline, CDR1 is MNHEY and CDR2 SMNVEV (reference sequence). The CDR3 covers 16 residues.

The gene calls are TRBV5-4 and TRBJ2-1; 11 nucleotides agree with TRBD1. The germline V gene has CDR1 SGHNT and CDR2 YYREEE (reference sequence). The CDR3 is made up of 16 amino acids. Germline trimming cut 1 base from V and 5 bases from J; bases unmatched to any gene: 5. CDR3 coding DNA: TGTGCCAGCAGCTTGTTCCGGGACAGGGGGAACAATGAGCAGTTCTTC. It is translated as CASSLFRDRGNNEQFF.

The gene calls are TRBV10-3 and TRBJ2-2, with 7 bases identical to TRBD2. This CDR3 comprises 13 residues. V lost 9 bases, J lost 0 bases, and 1 base stayed unmatched. Germline V gene data show CDR1 as ENHRY and CDR2 as SYGVKD. Here the CDR3 DNA reads TGTGCCATTGGGGGGGCGAACACCGGGGAGCTGTTTTTT. It codes for CAIGGANTGELFF.

This rearrangement joins TRBV10-3 to TRBJ2-2; D perhaps matches TRBD1 (6 bases). The V end was cut by 4 bases, the J end by 4 bases, with 16 bases between. The CDR3 sequence is 16 residues long. The germline gives CDR1 ENHRY, CDR2 SYGVKD. The CDR3 coding sequence is TGTGCCATCAGTGTTAGAGGGGGTCCGATCACCGGGGAGCTGTTTTTT. This translates into CAISVRGGPITGELFF.

This clone was counted once. This chain links TRBV4-2 with TRBJ2-3, with TRBD2 matching over 10 bases. The CDR3 extends over 17 amino acids. V lost 4 bases, J lost 0 bases, and 7 bases stayed unmatched. CDR1 is LGHNA and CDR2 is YNFKEQ in the germline V gene. The chain's CDR3 is CASSPGLAAGSTDTQYF. The CDR3 bases are TGTGCCAGCAGCCCCGGACTAGCGGCCGGTAGCACAGATACGCAGTATTTT.

The chain employs TRBV4-1 and TRBJ2-3; 7 nucleotides line up with TRBD2. V dropped 4 bases and J dropped 4; count of bases not matched to a gene: 11. CDR3 length: 16 residues. Per germline, CDR1 MGHRA and CDR2 YSYEKL. CDR3 protein: CASSLLGGRVADTQYF. The DNA of the CDR3 is TGCGCCAGCAGCCTTCTTGGAGGGAGGGTGGCAGATACGCAGTATTTT.

J is TRBJ2-7 and V is TRBV19; D is uncertain. This CDR3 region has 12 residues. V was clipped by 5 bases and J by 0 bases, with 5 bases between them. Germline CDR1 reads LNHDA; CDR2 reads SQIVND (reference sequence). This chain's CDR3 is CASSDNSYEQYF. The CDR3 nucleotides are TGTGCCAGTAGTGACAACTCCTACGAGCAGTACTTC.